This T cell receptor beta chain was captured in a study of blood T cell repertoires in COVID-19. Overall study context: Researchers got acute and convalescent COVID-19 samples from the United States, Italy and Spain. T cells, B-cell-depleted T cells, or PBMCs provided the cDNA or gDNA that served as material.

The CDR3 consists of 12 residues. The V and J ends lost 5 bases and 6 bases, in that order; junction bases with no gene match: 4. Germline V gives CDR1 MNHEY, CDR2 SVGAGI. Per the original data handling: Reference gene primers were amplified, and this amplification served to estimate nucleated cell counts. Clones were sequenced by immunoSEQ multiplex PCR, and TCRdb holds only the in-frame ones, with some missing. The V and J calls and clone size come from that table; D and trimming were worked out from the DNA. The sample holds approximately 52,000 clones, around 90% seen once. J is TRBJ2-7 and V is TRBV6-5, with TRBD1 matching over 7 bases. This receptor was taken from a human donor with active COVID-19. The donor label of this sample is uncertain. Sequenced sample: peripheral blood. The CDR3 DNA sequence: TGTGCCAGCAGTCGGACAGGCGGCGAGCAGTACGTC. It codes for CASSRTGGEQYV.